This T cell receptor beta chain was sequenced for a study of cytomegalovirus exposure and HLA in healthy donors. On the study more broadly: A prior study identified approximately 120 million unique TCR beta sequences from 200 million or so T cells.

A multiplex PCR was run with 60 Vbeta primers and 13 Jbeta primers. As handled by the study authors: Some 11 million shared chains were among the 60 million to 80 million unique TCR beta chains that a later analysis counted. Sequenced by immunoSEQ multiplex PCR; TCRdb stores in-frame clones only, minus some. V and J calls and clone size follow that table, whereas D and trimming were derived from the DNA. The sample carries 200,000 to 250,000 clones, around four fifths recorded once. This CDR3 region has 15 residues. CDR1 is SEHNR and CDR2 is FQNEAQ in the germline V gene (reference sequence). V was trimmed by 5 bases and J by 7 bases, leaving 20 bases between them.

The sample consisted of PBMCs. The V call is TRBV7-9, the J call TRBJ1-2; D perhaps matches TRBD1 (5 bases). The sequence was collected from a woman aged 35 to 49 in good health and CMV-seronegative. This CDR3 is CASSPQSGGRGGYTF. DNA of the CDR3: TGTGCCAGCAGCCCCCAATCGGGGGGTCGAGGTGGCTACACCTTC.